The 3 T cell receptor beta chains below all came from one sample that was sequenced in a study of PD-1 blockade in classical Hodgkin lymphoma (dated by TCRdb to 2018 to 2021). Read against the paper, the sample's time point label means: cycle 1 day 1 (C1D1), immediately before nivolumab initiation. All trial patients had relapsed after autologous stem cell transplantation, with cohorts A, B and C differing in prior brentuximab vedotin exposure. Library creation used the immunoSEQ multiplex PCR assay. As stored in TCRdb, this immuneACCESS dataset retains in-frame rearrangements with V and J assigned. A fraction of the clones does not appear; measured against another copy, unresolved V genes explain less than half of the discrepancy, and the remainder lacks a known reason. The sample table contains about 98,000 clones; only one count was recorded for 92% of them. The ten top clones hold over 2.5% of the sample.

Sequencing used peripheral blood mononuclear cells (PBMCs), obtained at baseline. The receptors originated from a human donor with classical Hodgkin lymphoma.

The genes are TRBV2 and TRBJ2-5; D gene uncertain. The germline CDR1 and CDR2 sequences are SNHLY and FYNNEI. Between the trimmed V and J ends, which lost 3 bases and 7 bases, there was a span of 30 bases. The CDR3 extends over 19 amino acids. The CDR3 loop is CASSDPVDLDTSFLRTQYF. The DNA for the CDR3 is TGTGCCAGCAGTGACCCCGTAGACTTGGATACGTCATTCTTGAGGACCCAGTACTTC.

V usage is TRBV27 and J usage is TRBJ2-1, with 7 positions matching TRBD2. CDR3 length: 14 amino acids. Germline V gives CDR1 MNHEY, CDR2 SMNVEV (reference sequence). Trimming at V came to 2 bases and at J to 2 bases, leaving 0 bases not matched to a gene. The CDR3 sequence: CASSLLAAYNEQFF. The CDR3 DNA reads as TGTGCCAGCAGTTTACTAGCGGCCTACAATGAGCAGTTCTTC.

This chain links TRBV5-1 with TRBJ2-2, with 9 bases that match TRBD1. CDR1 and CDR2 (germline): SGHRS, YFSETQ. The CDR3 consists of 18 residues. V dropped 1 base and J dropped 0; count of bases not matched to a gene: 7. In DNA, the CDR3 is TGCGCCAGCAGCTTGAGTACAGGGGGCTCTTCGAACACCGGGGAGCTGTTTTTT. Translation gives CASSLSTGGSSNTGELFF.